This T cell receptor (beta chain) was found in a study of T cells in Graves' hyperthyroidism and ophthalmopathy. TCR beta CDR3 regions were amplified from RNA. Initially, a first-round RT-PCR of the TCR CDR3 employed the HTBI primer set. Via MiXCR, TCRdb re-called the multiplex PCR reads, giving one row per CDR3 protein. This sample has some 620,000 distinct CDR3 sequences; 15% to 20% occur once, and the top ten carry about 3.8%. This clonotype has ten or more counts. Its cognate antigen is unknown. A junction end diverges from the germline sequence, so it may reflect a read error. The study based diagnoses on clinical symptoms, serum thyroxine and TRAb, thyroid ultrasound and orbital computed tomography. PBMCs were obtained from about 10 ml fresh peripheral blood. The CDR3 runs to 12 residues. Germline assignment: CDR1 MDHEN and CDR2 SYDVKM. The study, taken as a whole, reports: The blood repertoire included most of the expanded thyroid clonotypes above 0.001.

This chain connects TRBV28 to TRBJ2-1; D gene ambiguous. The TCR originated in a woman aged 25 to 39 with Graves' hyperthyroidism. The sequencing sample was made of blood. In DNA, the CDR3 is TGTGCCAGCAGTCCAACCCTTACAATAGCCGTCTTC. Translating gives CASSPTLTIAVF. Variable domain in full (rest from reference TRBV28 and TRBJ2-1): DVKVTQSSRYLVKRTGEKVFLECVQDMDHENMFWYRQDPGLGLRLIYFSYDVKMKEKGDIPEGYSVSREKKERFSLILESASTNQTSMYLCASSPTLTIAVFGPGTRLTVL.